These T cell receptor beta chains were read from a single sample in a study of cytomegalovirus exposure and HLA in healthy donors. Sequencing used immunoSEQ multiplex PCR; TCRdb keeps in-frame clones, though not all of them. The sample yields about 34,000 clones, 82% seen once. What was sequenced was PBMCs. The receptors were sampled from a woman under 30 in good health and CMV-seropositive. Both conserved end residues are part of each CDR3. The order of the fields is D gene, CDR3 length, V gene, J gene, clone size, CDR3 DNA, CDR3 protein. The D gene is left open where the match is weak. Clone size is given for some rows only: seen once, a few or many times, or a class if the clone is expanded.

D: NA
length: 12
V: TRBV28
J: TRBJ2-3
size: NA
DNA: TGTGCCAGCAGTTTATCGCCCCGGACAGCCGACTTT
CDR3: CASSLSPRTADF

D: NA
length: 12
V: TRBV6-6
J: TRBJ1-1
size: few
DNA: TGTGCCAGCAGTTCAGGGAACACTGAAGCTTTCTTT
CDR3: CASSSGNTEAFF

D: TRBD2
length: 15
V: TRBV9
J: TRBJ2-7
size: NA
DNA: TGTGCCAGCAGCGTAGGTCCCGGCGGGGGGTACGAGCAGTACTTC
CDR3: CASSVGPGGGYEQYF

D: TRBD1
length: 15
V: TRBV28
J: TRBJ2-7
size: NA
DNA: TGTGCCAGCAGTTTGGGAGGAACAGGGGGACGCGAGCAGTACTTC
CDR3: CASSLGGTGGREQYF

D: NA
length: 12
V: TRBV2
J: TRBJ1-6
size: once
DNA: TGTGCCAGCACGTCTAGTGGATCACCCCTCCACTTT
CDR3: CASTSSGSPLHF

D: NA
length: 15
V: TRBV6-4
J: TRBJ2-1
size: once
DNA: TGTGCCAGCAGTAACGCGGTAGCAAGTTACAATGAGCAGTTCTTC
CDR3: CASSNAVASYNEQFF

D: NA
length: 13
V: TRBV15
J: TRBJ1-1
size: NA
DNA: TGTGCCACCAGCAGAGATCTTGAGGGTGAAGCTTTCTTT
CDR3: CATSRDLEGEAFF

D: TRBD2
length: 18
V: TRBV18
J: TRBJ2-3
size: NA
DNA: TGTGCCAGCTCTCTCCAACCCCGCCTAGCGGTCAGCACAGATACGCAGTATTTT
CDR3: CASSLQPRLAVSTDTQYF

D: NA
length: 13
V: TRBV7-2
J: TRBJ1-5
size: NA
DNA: TGTGCCAGCAGTCGTCAGGAAAACCAGCCCCAGCATTTT
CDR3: CASSRQENQPQHF

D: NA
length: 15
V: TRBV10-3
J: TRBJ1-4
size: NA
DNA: TGTGCCATCAGCCGCACGGGTACAACTAATGAAAAACTGTTTTTT
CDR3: CAISRTGTTNEKLFF

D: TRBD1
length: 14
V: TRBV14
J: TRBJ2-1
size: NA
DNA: TGTGCCAGCAGCCACCGACAGGGGGGGAATGAGCAGTTCTTC
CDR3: CASSHRQGGNEQFF

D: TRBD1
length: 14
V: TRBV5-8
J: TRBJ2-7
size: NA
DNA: TGTGCCAGCAGCCCGGGACAGATCCTCGACGAGCAGTACTTC
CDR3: CASSPGQILDEQYF

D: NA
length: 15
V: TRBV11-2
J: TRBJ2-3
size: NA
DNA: TGTGCCAGCAAAATAAGGGGGGGAGACACAGATACGCAGTATTTT
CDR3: CASKIRGGDTDTQYF

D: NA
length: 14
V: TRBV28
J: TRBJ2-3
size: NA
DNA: TGTGCCAGCAGGCGAGGTTTGAGCACAGATACGCAGTATTTT
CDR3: CASRRGLSTDTQYF

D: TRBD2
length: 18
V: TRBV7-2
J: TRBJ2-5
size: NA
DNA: TGTGCCAGCAGCTTACGGACTAGCGGGGGGGACCGATCAGAGACCCAGTACTTC
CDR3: CASSLRTSGGDRSETQYF

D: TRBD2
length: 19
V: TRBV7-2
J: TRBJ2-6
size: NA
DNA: TGTGCCAGCAGCTTAGTTGTAGCGGGGGCAGGCTCTGGGGCCAACGTCCTGACTTTC
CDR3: CASSLVVAGAGSGANVLTF

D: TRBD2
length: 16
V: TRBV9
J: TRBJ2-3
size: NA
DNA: TGTGCCAGCAGCGTAGAAGGGAGGGCCGCCACAGATACGCAGTATTTT
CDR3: CASSVEGRAATDTQYF

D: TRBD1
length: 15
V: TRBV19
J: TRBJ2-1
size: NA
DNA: TGTGCCACCAAGTCCAGGACAGGAGAAAACAATGAGCAGTTCTTC
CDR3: CATKSRTGENNEQFF